This TCR beta chain was captured by sequencing in a study of blood T cell repertoires in COVID-19. Method: immunoSEQ multiplex PCR; TCRdb's copy keeps in-frame clones and lacks some. The sample has more than 450,000 clones, 75% to 90% seen once. The CDR3 contains 15 residues. Germline V gene sequence: CDR1 LNHNV, CDR2 YYDKDF (reference sequence). V was clipped by 2 bases and J by 5 bases, with 15 bases between them. The sequence was obtained from a woman between 18 and 30 years old who had recovered from COVID-19. The chain couples TRBV15 to TRBJ2-5; tentatively, D is TRBD1 (5 bases). The sample was PBMCs or T cells enriched from blood (not recorded which). CDR3 DNA: TGTGCCACCAGCAGATCAAGGGGTTCCGGGGAGACCCAGTACTTC. This encodes CATSRSRGSGETQYF.